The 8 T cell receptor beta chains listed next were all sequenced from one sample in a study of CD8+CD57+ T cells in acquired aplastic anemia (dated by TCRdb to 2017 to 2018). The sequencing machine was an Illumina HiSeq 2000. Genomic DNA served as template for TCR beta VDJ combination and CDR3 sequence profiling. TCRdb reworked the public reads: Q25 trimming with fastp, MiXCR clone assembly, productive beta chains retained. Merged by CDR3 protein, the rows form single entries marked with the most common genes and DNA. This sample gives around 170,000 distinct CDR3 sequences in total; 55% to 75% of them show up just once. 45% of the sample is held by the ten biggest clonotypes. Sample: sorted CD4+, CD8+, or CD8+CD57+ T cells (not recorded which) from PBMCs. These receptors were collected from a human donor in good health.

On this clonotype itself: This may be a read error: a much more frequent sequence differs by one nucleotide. CDR3 region: CVSSLHRTLAGAYNEQFF. In DNA, the CDR3 is TGTGTCAGCAGCCTCCACCGGACCTTAGCGGGGGCCTACAATGAGCAGTTCTTC. The chain employs TRBV11-3 and TRBJ2-1; the match to TRBD2 covers 9 bases. CDR3 length equals 18 residues. Germline V gene lookup returns CDR1 SGHNT and CDR2 YENEEA.

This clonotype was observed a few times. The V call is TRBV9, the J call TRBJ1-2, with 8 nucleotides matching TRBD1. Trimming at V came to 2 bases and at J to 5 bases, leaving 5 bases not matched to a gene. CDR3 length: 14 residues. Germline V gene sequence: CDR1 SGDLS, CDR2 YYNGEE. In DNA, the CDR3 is TGTGCCAGCAGCGTTATGGACAGGGTATATGGCTACACCTTC. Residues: CASSVMDRVYGYTF. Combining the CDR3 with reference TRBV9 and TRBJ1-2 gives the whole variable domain DSGVTQTPKHLITATGQRVTLRCSPRSGDLSVYWYQQSLDQGLQFLIQYYNGEERAKGNILERFSAQQFPDLHSELNLSSLELGDSALYFCASSVMDRVYGYTFGSGTRLTVV.

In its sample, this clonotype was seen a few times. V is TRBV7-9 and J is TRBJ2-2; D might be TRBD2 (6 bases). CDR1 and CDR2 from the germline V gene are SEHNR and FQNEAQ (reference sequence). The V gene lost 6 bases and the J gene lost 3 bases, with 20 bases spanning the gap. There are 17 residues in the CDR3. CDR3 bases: TGTGCCAGCAGTTCTATGCCAAGGGAGGTCGACACCGGGGAGCTGTTTTTT. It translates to CASSSMPREVDTGELFF.

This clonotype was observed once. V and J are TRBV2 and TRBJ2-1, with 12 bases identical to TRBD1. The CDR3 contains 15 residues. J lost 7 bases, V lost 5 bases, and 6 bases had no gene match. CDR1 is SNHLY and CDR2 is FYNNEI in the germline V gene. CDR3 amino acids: CASSRDRGRRNEQFF. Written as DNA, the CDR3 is TGTGCCAGCAGTCGGGACAGGGGGCGCAGAAATGAGCAGTTCTTC.

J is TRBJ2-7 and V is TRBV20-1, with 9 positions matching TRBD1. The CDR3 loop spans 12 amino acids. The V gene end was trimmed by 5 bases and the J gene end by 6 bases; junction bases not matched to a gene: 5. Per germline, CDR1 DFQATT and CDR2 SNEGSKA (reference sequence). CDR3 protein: CSAETGGAEQYF. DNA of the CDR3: TGCAGTGCTGAAACAGGGGGCGCCGAGCAGTACTTC.

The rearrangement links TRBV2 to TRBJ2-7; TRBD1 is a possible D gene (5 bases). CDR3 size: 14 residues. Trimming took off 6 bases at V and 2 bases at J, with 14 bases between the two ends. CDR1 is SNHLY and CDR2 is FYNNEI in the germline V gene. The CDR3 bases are TGTGCCAGCAGGAAACGACAGTCCACCTACGAGCAGTACTTC. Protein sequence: CASRKRQSTYEQYF.

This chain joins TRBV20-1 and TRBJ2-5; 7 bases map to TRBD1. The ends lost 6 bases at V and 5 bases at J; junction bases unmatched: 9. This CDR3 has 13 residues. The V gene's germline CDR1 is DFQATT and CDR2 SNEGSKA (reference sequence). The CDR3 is CSAVLTGIETQYF. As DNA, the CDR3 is TGCAGTGCCGTTCTGACAGGGATTGAGACCCAGTACTTC.

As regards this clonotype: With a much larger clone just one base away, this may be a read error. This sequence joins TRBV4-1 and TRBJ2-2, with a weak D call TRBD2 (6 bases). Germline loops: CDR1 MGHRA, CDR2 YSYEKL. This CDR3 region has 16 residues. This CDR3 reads CVSSSYPGTSTGELFF. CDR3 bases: TGCGTCAGCAGCTCCTACCCCGGGACTTCCACCGGGGAGCTGTTTTTT.